Below are 21 T cell receptor beta chains sequenced from a single sample in a study of T cells in Graves' hyperthyroidism and ophthalmopathy. Amplified TCR beta CDR3 regions came from RNA transcripts. HTBI primers were employed in a first-round RT-PCR of the TCR CDR3. MiXCR was run by TCRdb on the multiplex PCR reads, yielding one entry per CDR3 protein. The profile shows over 700,000 distinct CDR3 sequences, around 39% of them singletons. Sequenced sample: blood. Receptors originate from a man aged 18 to 30 with Graves' hyperthyroidism.

This clonotype was seen at least ten times. This chain joins TRBV7-9 and TRBJ1-2, with 8 bases identical to TRBD1. Germline V gene sequence: CDR1 SEHNR, CDR2 FQNEAQ (reference sequence). Trimming took 5 bases from V and 7 from J; bases not matched to a gene: 3. The CDR3 consists of 12 residues. CDR3 sequence reads: CASSLDRVGYTF. In nucleotides, the CDR3 is TGTGCCAGCAGCCTGGACAGGGTTGGCTACACCTTC.

This clonotype was detected a few times. The genes are TRBV20-1 and TRBJ1-5, with 8 positions matching TRBD1. V gave up 0 bases and J gave up 0 bases; unmatched junction bases: 7. Germline V gene sequence: CDR1 DFQATT, CDR2 SNEGSKA (reference sequence). The CDR3 has 17 residues. The CDR3 sequence: CSARDPDRVYSNQPQHF. In DNA form, the CDR3 reads TGCAGTGCTAGAGATCCGGACAGGGTTTATAGCAATCAGCCCCAGCATTTT.

This sequence joins TRBV6-5 and TRBJ2-7; D is perhaps TRBD1 (5 bases). Trimming shortened V by 0 bases and J by 7 bases, and 16 bases separated the two germline ends. Per the germline V gene, CDR1 is MNHEY and CDR2 is SVGAGI. The CDR3 totals 15 residues. In DNA form, the CDR3 reads TGTGCCAGCAGTTACTCGCTTAGGACAACTCGAGAGCAGTACTTC. It codes for CASSYSLRTTREQYF.

This clonotype was picked up a small number of times. This rearrangement joins TRBV9 to TRBJ2-7; TRBD1 matches at 8 bases. The CDR3 sequence is 15 residues long. Unmatched junction bases numbered 7, after V lost 2 bases and J lost 3 bases. Germline values: CDR1 SGDLS, CDR2 YYNGEE. The CDR3 sequence: CASSVGTGGFYEQYF. The CDR3 DNA follows: TGTGCCAGCAGCGTCGGCACAGGGGGGTTCTACGAGCAGTACTTC. Using reference TRBV9 and TRBJ2-7 for the parts outside the CDR3, the full variable domain is DSGVTQTPKHLITATGQRVTLRCSPRSGDLSVYWYQQSLDQGLQFLIQYYNGEERAKGNILERFSAQQFPDLHSELNLSSLELGDSALYFCASSVGTGGFYEQYFGPGTRLTVT.

V and J are TRBV4-2 and TRBJ1-4; D not certain. Germline loops: CDR1 LGHNA, CDR2 YNFKEQ. Trimming took 0 bases from V and 9 from J, leaving 11 bases between them. There are 14 residues in the CDR3. Here the CDR3 reads CASSQDQERQKLFF. The CDR3, as DNA: TGTGCCAGCAGCCAAGATCAGGAAAGGCAAAAACTGTTTTTT.

The chain has TRBV25-1 and TRBJ2-5; D ambiguous. The germline gives CDR1 MGHDK, CDR2 SYGVNS. V was cut by 4 bases and J by 1 base, with 10 bases left in between. CDR3 length equals 14 residues. CDR3 loop: CASSARTAQETQYF. CDR3 in DNA: TGTGCCAGCAGTGCTAGGACGGCCCAAGAGACCCAGTACTTC.

This clonotype was counted many times. The rearrangement joins TRBV19 to TRBJ2-2, with 9 bases matching TRBD1. The CDR3 has 15 residues. Trimming at V came to 5 bases and at J to 3 bases, leaving 4 bases not matched to a gene. The V gene's germline CDR1 is LNHDA and CDR2 SQIVND (reference sequence). CDR3 bases: TGTGCCAGTAGTCACAGGGGGCGACACACCGGGGAGCTGTTTTTT. The encoded protein is CASSHRGRHTGELFF.

This clonotype was counted only a few times. The chain combines TRBV2 with TRBJ1-6, with TRBD1 as a possible D gene (6 bases). Germline CDR1 is SNHLY and CDR2 is FYNNEI. Between the trimmed V and J ends, which lost 4 bases and 10 bases, there was a span of 20 bases. The CDR3 is made up of 16 amino acids. DNA of the CDR3: TGTGCCAGCAGTGCAGCCAATACAGGGAGGGGCTCACCCCTCCACTTT. Residues: CASSAANTGRGSPLHF.

This clonotype has a count of ten or more. This chain joins TRBV10-3 and TRBJ1-5, with unresolved D. The V end was cut by 4 bases, the J end by 0 bases, with 19 bases between. The CDR3 is 18 residues long. Germline values: CDR1 ENHRY, CDR2 SYGVKD. As DNA, the CDR3 is TGTGCCATCAGTGTCATCCAGAGCAGCATTTATAGCAATCAGCCCCAGCATTTT. This sequence encodes CAISVIQSSIYSNQPQHF.

The gene calls are TRBV5-1 and TRBJ1-4, with D uncertain. This CDR3 comprises 15 residues. Trimming left V 1 base short and J 4 bases short, with 11 bases between. The germline gives CDR1 SGHRS, CDR2 YFSETQ. CDR3 coding DNA: TGCGCCAGCAGCTTGATGCACGGCCATAATGAAAAACTGTTTTTT. This codes for CASSLMHGHNEKLFF.

This clonotype occurred many times. The chain is built from TRBV12-3 or TRBV12-4 and TRBJ1-6; TRBD1 agrees at 8 bases. Unmatched junction bases numbered 2, after V lost 6 bases and J lost 7 bases. The CDR3 extends over 13 amino acids. The CDR3 here is CASSWDRNSPLHF. Written as DNA, the CDR3 is TGTGCCAGCAGCTGGGACAGGAATTCACCCCTCCACTTT.

On this clonotype: Sequence at one end of the junction differs from germline and may be a read error. This chain links TRBV6-1 with TRBJ1-1; D remains unclear. CDR3 length equals 15 residues. CDR1 and CDR2 from the germline V gene are MNHNS and SASEGT. In nucleotides, the CDR3 is TGTGTCAGCAGACCATCCGGACGAGCCAACACTGAAGCTTTCTTT. Encoded protein: CVSRPSGRANTEAFF.

Details on this clonotype: A read error is possible here, since a much larger clone lies one base away. J is TRBJ2-2 and V is TRBV29-1; TRBD2 might be the D (5 bases). CDR3 length: 14 amino acids. V gave up 3 bases and J gave up 8 bases, with 16 bases separating them. Germline CDR1 and CDR2: SQVTM and ANQGSEA. CDR3 coding DNA: TGCAGCGTTGACAAAGGCCTCGGGAAAGGGGAGCTGTTTTTT. Its protein is CSVDKGLGKGELFF.

V usage is TRBV29-1 and J usage is TRBJ1-1; the D gene is possibly TRBD1 (5 bases). Germline V CDR1 and CDR2: SQVTM, ANQGSEA. The CDR3 spans 10 residues. V was pared by 2 bases and J by 12 bases, with 10 bases between. The CDR3 reads CSVERGTTFF. CDR3 bases: TGCAGCGTTGAACGGGGGACGACTTTCTTT.

This clonotype was detected a few times. The rearrangement joins TRBV11-2 to TRBJ2-7; a possible D gene is TRBD1 (6 bases). Trimming stripped 6 bases from V and 7 bases from J, with 16 bases between. The CDR3 loop spans 13 amino acids. Germline CDR1 and CDR2: SGHAT and FQNNGV. The CDR3, as DNA: TGTGCCAGCAGTCCTCGGACAGAGGGGGAGCAGTACTTC. Its translation is CASSPRTEGEQYF.

In this sample, this clonotype turned up many times. V and J are TRBV10-3 and TRBJ1-3; no definite D call. There are 10 residues in the CDR3. V was shortened by 8 bases and J by 7 bases, with 6 bases between the two germline ends. The germline CDR1 and CDR2 sequences are ENHRY and SYGVKD. The CDR3 reads CAIGWNTIYF. As DNA, the CDR3 is TGTGCCATCGGTTGGAACACCATATATTTT.

The chain is built from TRBV29-1 and TRBJ1-2, with a tentative D call TRBD1 (5 bases). The CDR3 consists of 13 residues. V was shortened by 1 base and J by 6 bases, with 12 bases between the two germline ends. Germline CDR1 and CDR2: SQVTM and ANQGSEA. The DNA of the CDR3 is TGCAGCGTTGAAGGGGACGTCCTGAATGGCTACACCTTC. It encodes CSVEGDVLNGYTF. Full variable domain (missing parts from reference TRBV29-1 and TRBJ1-2): SAVISQKPSRDICQRGTSLTIQCQVDSQVTMMFWYRQQPGQSLTLIATANQGSEATYESGFVIDKFPISRPNLTFSTLTVSNMSPEDSSIYLCSVEGDVLNGYTFGSGTRLTVV.

The gene calls are TRBV5-1 and TRBJ2-7, with TRBD2 identical over 7 bases. The CDR3 sequence is 15 residues long. V was pared by 4 bases and J by 3 bases, with 10 bases of the junction left unmatched. CDR1 SGHRS and CDR2 YFSETQ come from the germline V gene. CDR3 in amino acids: CASSRSLGTIYEQYF. CDR3 coding DNA: TGCGCCAGCAGCCGCTCACTGGGGACTATCTACGAGCAGTACTTC.

The chain is built from TRBV6-5 and TRBJ1-1; no reliable D call. This CDR3 spans 15 amino acids. The V end was cut by 2 bases, the J end by 4 bases, with 14 bases between. In germline, CDR1 is MNHEY, CDR2 SVGAGI. The CDR3: CASSYVSGPGTEAFF. The CDR3, as DNA: TGTGCCAGCAGTTACGTTTCTGGGCCCGGCACTGAAGCTTTCTTT.

The table lists this clonotype with a few counts. The rearrangement uses TRBV7-2 and TRBJ2-5; TRBD2 agrees at 9 bases. There are 16 residues in the CDR3. V lost 1 base and J lost 4; bases outside the gene matches: 7. Per the germline V gene, CDR1 is SGHTA and CDR2 is FQGNSA. The CDR3, as DNA: TGTGCCAGCAGCTTAGAATTAGCGGGAGTAATAGAGACCCAGTACTTC. Residues: CASSLELAGVIETQYF.

This clonotype came up many times. The chain recombines TRBV5-1 with TRBJ1-1; 9 positions match TRBD1. From germline, CDR1 is SGHRS and CDR2 YFSETQ. This CDR3 has 14 residues. V was pared by 2 bases and J by 3 bases, with 2 bases of the junction left unmatched. This CDR3 reads CASSFGDRDTEAFF. In nucleotides, the CDR3 is TGCGCCAGCAGCTTTGGGGACAGGGACACTGAAGCTTTCTTT.